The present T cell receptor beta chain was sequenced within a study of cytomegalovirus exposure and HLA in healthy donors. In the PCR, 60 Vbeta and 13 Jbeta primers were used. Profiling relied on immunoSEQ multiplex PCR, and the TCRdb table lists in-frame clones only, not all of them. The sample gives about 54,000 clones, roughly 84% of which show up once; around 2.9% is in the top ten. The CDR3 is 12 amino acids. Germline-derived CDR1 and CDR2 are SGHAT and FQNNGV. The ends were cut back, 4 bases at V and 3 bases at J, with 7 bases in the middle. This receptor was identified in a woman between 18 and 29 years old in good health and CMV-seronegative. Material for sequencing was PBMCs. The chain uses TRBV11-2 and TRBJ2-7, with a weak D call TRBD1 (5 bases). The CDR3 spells CASSSQGYEQYF. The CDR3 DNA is TGTGCCAGCAGCTCCCAGGGCTACGAGCAGTACTTC.